The 2 T cell receptor beta chains listed next were all sequenced from one sample in a study of blood T cell repertoires in COVID-19. Profiling relied on immunoSEQ multiplex PCR, and the TCRdb table lists in-frame clones only, not all of them. The profile covers 95,000 to 150,000 clones, with 70% to 90% appearing a single time and 0.7% to 0.9% taken by the ten largest. The sample taken for sequencing was peripheral blood. Receptors originate from a woman aged 50 to 65 with active or convalescent COVID-19.

Only a few counts were recorded for this clone. J is TRBJ1-1 and V is TRBV6-5, with 9 nucleotides matching TRBD1. The trim removed 4 bases at V and 5 bases at J, leaving 2 bases unmatched. Germline loops: CDR1 MNHEY, CDR2 SVGAGI. CDR3 length: 13 residues. The CDR3 DNA reads as TGTGCCAGCAGTTTTGACAGGGGGACTGAAGCTTTCTTT. Translation gives CASSFDRGTEAFF.

This clone was observed a few times. The chain has TRBV6-5 and TRBJ1-4, with D maybe TRBD1 (6 bases). The germline CDR1 and CDR2 sequences are MNHEY and SVGAGI. The length of the CDR3 is 15 residues. V was trimmed by 5 bases and J by 3 bases, leaving 13 bases between them. The CDR3 is CASSTAGTPNEKLFF. The CDR3 DNA follows: TGTGCCAGCAGTACCGCCGGGACACCTAATGAAAAACTGTTTTTT.